Reported below is one T cell receptor (beta chain). V shed 5 bases, J shed 6 bases, and the junction held 7 bases outside the gene matches. Germline-derived CDR1 and CDR2 are MNHEY and SMNVEV (reference sequence). This CDR3 is 16 amino acids long. The sample is drawn from a study of T cells in Graves' hyperthyroidism and ophthalmopathy. Regions amplified from RNA transcripts were the TCR beta CDR3 regions. TCR CDR3 underwent first-round RT-PCR with the HTBI primer set. One entry per CDR3 protein, called by TCRdb with MiXCR from the multiplex PCR reads. Among a few hundred thousand distinct CDR3 sequences listed, roughly 15% were seen once.

The V gene is TRBV27, the J gene TRBJ2-2; 12 bases match TRBD1. The sequenced material came from blood. This TCR was sampled from a woman between 35 and 50 years old with Graves' ophthalmopathy. DNA for the CDR3: TGTGCCAGCAGTCACCGGGACAGGGGGCTCCCCGGGGAGCTGTTTTTT. Translation gives CASSHRDRGLPGELFF.